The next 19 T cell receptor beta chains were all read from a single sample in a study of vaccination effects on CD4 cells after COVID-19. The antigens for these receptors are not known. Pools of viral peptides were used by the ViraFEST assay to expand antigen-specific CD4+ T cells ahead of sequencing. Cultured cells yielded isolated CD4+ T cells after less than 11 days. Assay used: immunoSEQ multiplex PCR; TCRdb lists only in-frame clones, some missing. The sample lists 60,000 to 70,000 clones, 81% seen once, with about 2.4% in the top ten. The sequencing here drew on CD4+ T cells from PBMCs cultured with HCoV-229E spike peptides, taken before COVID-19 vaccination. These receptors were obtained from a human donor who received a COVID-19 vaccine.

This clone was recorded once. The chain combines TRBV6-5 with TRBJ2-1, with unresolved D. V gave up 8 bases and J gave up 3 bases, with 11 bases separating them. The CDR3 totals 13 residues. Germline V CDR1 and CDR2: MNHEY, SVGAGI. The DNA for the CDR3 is TGTGCCAGCGGATGGACCTTCTACAATGAGCAGTTCTTC. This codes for CASGWTFYNEQFF.

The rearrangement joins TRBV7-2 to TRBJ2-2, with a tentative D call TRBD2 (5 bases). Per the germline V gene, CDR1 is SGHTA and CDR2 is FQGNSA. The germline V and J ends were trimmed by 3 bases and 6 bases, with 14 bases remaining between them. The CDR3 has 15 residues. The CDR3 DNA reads TGTGCCAGCAGCTTTAGGATGGAGAGGGCCGGGGAGCTGTTTTTT. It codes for CASSFRMERAGELFF.

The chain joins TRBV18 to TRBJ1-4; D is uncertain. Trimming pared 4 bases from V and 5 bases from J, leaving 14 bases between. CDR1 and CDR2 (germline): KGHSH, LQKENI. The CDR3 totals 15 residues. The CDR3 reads CASSLNGVENEKLFF. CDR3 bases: TGTGCCAGCTCACTTAACGGGGTGGAGAATGAAAAACTGTTTTTT.

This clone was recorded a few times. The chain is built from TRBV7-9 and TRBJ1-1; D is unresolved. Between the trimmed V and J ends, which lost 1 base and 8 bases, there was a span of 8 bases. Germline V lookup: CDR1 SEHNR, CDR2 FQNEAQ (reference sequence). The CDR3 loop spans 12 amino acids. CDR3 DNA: TGTGCCAGCAGCTTAGTTGGGATCGAAGCTTTCTTT. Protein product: CASSLVGIEAFF.

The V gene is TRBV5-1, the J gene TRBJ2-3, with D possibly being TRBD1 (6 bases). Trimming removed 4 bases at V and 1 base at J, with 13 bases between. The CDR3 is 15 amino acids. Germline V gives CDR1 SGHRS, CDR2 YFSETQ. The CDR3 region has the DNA TGCGCCAGCAGCCTCAGGGGAATAGGCACAGATACGCAGTATTTT. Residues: CASSLRGIGTDTQYF.

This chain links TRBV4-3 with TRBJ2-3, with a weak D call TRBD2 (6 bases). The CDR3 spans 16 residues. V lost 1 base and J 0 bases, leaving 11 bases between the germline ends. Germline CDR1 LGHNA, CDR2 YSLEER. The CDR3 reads CASSQGGGPSTDTQYF. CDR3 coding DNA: TGCGCCAGCAGCCAAGGGGGAGGACCTAGCACAGATACGCAGTATTTT.

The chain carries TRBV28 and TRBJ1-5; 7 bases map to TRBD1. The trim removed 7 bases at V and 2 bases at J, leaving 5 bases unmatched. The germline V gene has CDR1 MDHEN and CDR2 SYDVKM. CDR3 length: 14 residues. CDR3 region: CASTGGNGNQPQHF. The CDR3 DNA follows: TGTGCCAGCACAGGGGGAAACGGCAATCAGCCCCAGCATTTT. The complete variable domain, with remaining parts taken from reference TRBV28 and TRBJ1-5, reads DVKVTQSSRYLVKRTGEKVFLECVQDMDHENMFWYRQDPGLGLRLIYFSYDVKMKEKGDIPEGYSVSREKKERFSLILESASTNQTSMYLCASTGGNGNQPQHFGDGTRLSIL.

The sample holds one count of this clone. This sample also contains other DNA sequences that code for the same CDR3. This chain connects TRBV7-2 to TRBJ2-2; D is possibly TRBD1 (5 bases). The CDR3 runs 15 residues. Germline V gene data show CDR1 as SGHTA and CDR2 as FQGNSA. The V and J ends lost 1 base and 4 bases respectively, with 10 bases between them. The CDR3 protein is CASSLEGRVTGELFF. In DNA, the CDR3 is TGTGCCAGCAGCTTAGAGGGCAGGGTCACCGGGGAGCTGTTTTTT.

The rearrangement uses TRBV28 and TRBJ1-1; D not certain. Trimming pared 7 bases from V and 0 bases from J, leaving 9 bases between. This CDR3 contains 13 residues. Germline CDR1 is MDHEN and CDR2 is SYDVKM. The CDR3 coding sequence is TGTGCCAGCATGAGTAGGGTGAACACTGAAGCTTTCTTT. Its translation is CASMSRVNTEAFF.

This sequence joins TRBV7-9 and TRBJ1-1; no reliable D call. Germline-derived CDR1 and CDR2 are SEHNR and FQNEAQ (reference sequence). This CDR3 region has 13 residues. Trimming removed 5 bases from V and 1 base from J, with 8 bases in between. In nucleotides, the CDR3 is TGTGCCAGCAGCACCCGACAGAACACTGAAGCTTTCTTT. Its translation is CASSTRQNTEAFF.

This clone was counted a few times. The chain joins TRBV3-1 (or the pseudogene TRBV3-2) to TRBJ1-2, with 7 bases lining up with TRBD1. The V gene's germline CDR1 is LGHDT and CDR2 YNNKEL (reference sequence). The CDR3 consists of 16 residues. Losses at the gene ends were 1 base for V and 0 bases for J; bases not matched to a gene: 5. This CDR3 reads CASSQGEGTANYGYTF. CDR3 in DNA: TGTGCCAGCAGCCAAGGAGAAGGGACAGCTAACTATGGCTACACCTTC.

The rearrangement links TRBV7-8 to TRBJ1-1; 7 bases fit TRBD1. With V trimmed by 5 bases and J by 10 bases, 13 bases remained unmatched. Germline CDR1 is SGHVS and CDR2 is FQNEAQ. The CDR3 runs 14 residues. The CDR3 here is CASSLDRQWGAAFF. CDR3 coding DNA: TGTGCCAGCAGCCTGGACAGGCAATGGGGTGCAGCTTTCTTT.

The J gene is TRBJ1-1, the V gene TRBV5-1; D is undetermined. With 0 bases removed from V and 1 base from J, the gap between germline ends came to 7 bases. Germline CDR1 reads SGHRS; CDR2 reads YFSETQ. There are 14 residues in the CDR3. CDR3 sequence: CASSLGPANTEAFF. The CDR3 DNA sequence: TGCGCCAGCAGCTTGGGGCCGGCGAACACTGAAGCTTTCTTT.

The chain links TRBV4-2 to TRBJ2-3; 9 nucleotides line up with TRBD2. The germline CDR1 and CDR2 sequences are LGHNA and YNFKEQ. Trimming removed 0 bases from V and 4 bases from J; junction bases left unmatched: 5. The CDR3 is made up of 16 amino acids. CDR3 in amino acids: CASSQDVGTSSDTQYF. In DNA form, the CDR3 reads TGTGCCAGCAGCCAAGATGTCGGGACTAGCTCAGATACGCAGTATTTT.

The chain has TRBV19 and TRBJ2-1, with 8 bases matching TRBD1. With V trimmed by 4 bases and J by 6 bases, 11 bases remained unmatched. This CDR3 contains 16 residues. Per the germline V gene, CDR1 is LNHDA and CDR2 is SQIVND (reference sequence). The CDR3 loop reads CASSTSSGTGRNEQFF. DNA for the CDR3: TGTGCCAGTAGTACCTCCTCCGGGACAGGACGCAATGAGCAGTTCTTC.

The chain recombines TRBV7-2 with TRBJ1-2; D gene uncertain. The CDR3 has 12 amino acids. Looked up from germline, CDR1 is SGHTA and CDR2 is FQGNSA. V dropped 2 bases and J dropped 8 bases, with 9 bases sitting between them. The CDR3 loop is CASSLRESGYTF. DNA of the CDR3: TGTGCCAGCAGCTTAAGGGAATCAGGCTACACCTTC. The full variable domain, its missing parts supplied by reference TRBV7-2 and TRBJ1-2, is GAGVSQSPSNKVTEKGKDVELRCDPISGHTALYWYRQSLGQGLEFLIYFQGNSAPDKSGLPSDRFSAERTGGSVSTLTIQRTQQEDSAVYLCASSLRESGYTFGSGTRLTVV.

Here the CDR3 reads CASSEVGQGFYGYTF. The CDR3 coding sequence is TGTGCCAGCAGTGAAGTTGGACAGGGGTTTTATGGCTACACCTTC. The chain joins TRBV2 to TRBJ1-2, with TRBD1 identical over 9 bases. V trimming: 1 base; J trimming: 5 bases; junction bases outside the gene matches: 5. CDR1 is SNHLY and CDR2 is FYNNEI in the germline V gene. The CDR3 is 15 residues long.

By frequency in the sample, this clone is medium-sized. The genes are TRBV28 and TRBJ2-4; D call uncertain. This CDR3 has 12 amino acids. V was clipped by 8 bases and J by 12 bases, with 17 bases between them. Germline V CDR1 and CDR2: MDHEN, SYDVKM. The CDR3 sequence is CASQKQFKSQYF. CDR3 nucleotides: TGTGCCAGCCAAAAGCAGTTCAAATCTCAGTACTTC.

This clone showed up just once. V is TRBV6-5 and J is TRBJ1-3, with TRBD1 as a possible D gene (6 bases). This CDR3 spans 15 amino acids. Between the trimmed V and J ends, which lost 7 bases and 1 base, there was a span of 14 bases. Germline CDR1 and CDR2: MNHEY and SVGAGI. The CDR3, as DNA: TGTGCCAGCATTCGAGGGGGAACGTCTGGAAACACCATATATTTT. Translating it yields CASIRGGTSGNTIYF.